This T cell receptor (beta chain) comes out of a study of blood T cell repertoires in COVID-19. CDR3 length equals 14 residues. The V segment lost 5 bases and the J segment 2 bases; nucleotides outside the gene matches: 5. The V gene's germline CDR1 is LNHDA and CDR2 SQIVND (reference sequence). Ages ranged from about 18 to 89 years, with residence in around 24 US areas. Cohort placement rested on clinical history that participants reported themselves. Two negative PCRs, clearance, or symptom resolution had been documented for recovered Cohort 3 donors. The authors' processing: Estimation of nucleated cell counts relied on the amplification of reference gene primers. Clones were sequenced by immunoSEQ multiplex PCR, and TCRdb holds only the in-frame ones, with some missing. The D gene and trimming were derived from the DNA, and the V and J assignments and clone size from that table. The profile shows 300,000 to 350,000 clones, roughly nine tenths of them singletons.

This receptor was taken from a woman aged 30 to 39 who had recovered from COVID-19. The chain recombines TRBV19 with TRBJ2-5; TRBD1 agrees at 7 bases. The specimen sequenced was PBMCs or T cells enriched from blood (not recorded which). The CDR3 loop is CASSDIQGQETQYF. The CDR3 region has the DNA TGTGCCAGTAGTGATATACAGGGGCAAGAGACCCAGTACTTC.